These 22 T cell receptor beta chains were all obtained from the same sample, sequenced in a study of control samples from healthy donors and cancer patients. The assay was immunoSEQ multiplex PCR, and TCRdb's table has in-frame clones only and misses some. The sample lists about 86,000 clones; approximately 93% were seen once. What was sequenced was blood. The receptor set was obtained from a woman aged 25 to 39 in good health.

The chain employs TRBV10-2 and TRBJ2-2, with a tentative D call TRBD1 (6 bases). V lost 3 bases to trimming and J lost 3 bases, with 11 bases between them. Germline loops: CDR1 WSHSY, CDR2 SAAADI. This CDR3 spans 15 amino acids. CDR3 in DNA: TGCGCCAGCAGTGAAAAGGACAGCTACACCGGGGAGCTGTTTTTT. It yields the protein CASSEKDSYTGELFF.

The V and J genes are TRBV12-3 or TRBV12-4 and TRBJ1-1; D call uncertain. Trimming removed 5 bases at V and 1 base at J, with 5 bases between. CDR3 length: 12 amino acids. CDR3 bases: TGTGCCAGCAGTCTGCGGAACACTGAAGCTTTCTTT. Its protein product is CASSLRNTEAFF.

The chain is built from TRBV2 and TRBJ2-7; TRBD1 agrees at 7 bases. The CDR3 runs 13 residues. V shed 6 bases, J shed 2 bases, and the junction held 4 bases outside the gene matches. In germline, CDR1 is SNHLY, CDR2 FYNNEI. The CDR3 spells CASRTGTTYEQYF. CDR3 coding DNA: TGTGCCAGCAGGACAGGGACAACCTACGAGCAGTACTTC.

The V gene is TRBV5-4, the J gene TRBJ2-1; 7 bases map to TRBD2. CDR1 and CDR2 from the germline V gene are SGHNT and YYREEE (reference sequence). The CDR3 length is 18 residues. The trim removed 3 bases at V and 3 bases at J, leaving 15 bases unmatched. The CDR3 reads CASSSDRGGSKIYNEQFF. The CDR3 region has the DNA TGTGCCAGCAGCTCCGATAGGGGCGGGAGTAAGATCTACAATGAGCAGTTCTTC.

The chain couples TRBV7-9 to TRBJ1-3, with a possible D match to TRBD1 (6 bases). In germline, CDR1 is SEHNR, CDR2 FQNEAQ (reference sequence). This CDR3 has 16 residues. Trimming removed 2 bases from V and 0 bases from J, with 11 bases in between. This CDR3 is CASSLWGRGSGNTIYF. The CDR3, as DNA: TGTGCCAGCAGCTTATGGGGCAGGGGCTCTGGAAACACCATATATTTT.

V is TRBV12-3 or TRBV12-4 and J is TRBJ1-1, with unresolved D. This CDR3 region has 13 residues. Trimming removed 7 bases from V and 4 bases from J, with 13 bases in between. The DNA of the CDR3 is TGTGCCAGCACCGCTTACCGGGGCACTGAAGCTTTCTTT. Translating gives CASTAYRGTEAFF.

CDR3 sequence: CASTREGIGGYTF. The CDR3 DNA sequence: TGTGCCAGCACCCGGGAGGGGATCGGGGGCTACACCTTC. The chain links TRBV6-5 to TRBJ1-2; a possible D gene is TRBD1 (5 bases). Trimming pared 7 bases from V and 8 bases from J, leaving 17 bases between. In germline, CDR1 is MNHEY, CDR2 SVGAGI. The CDR3 extends over 13 amino acids.

The chain carries TRBV3-1 (or the pseudogene TRBV3-2) and TRBJ1-6, with TRBD1 identical over 7 bases. Per germline, CDR1 LGHDT and CDR2 YNNKEL (reference sequence). J lost 7 bases, V lost 0 bases, and 3 bases had no gene match. This CDR3 is built from 15 residues. Written as DNA, the CDR3 is TGTGCCAGCAGCCAAGACGACAGGGAGAATTCACCCCTCCACTTT. Encoded protein: CASSQDDRENSPLHF.

V gene TRBV19 combines with J gene TRBJ2-7; possible D gene TRBD1, 6 bases. Germline CDR1 is LNHDA and CDR2 is SQIVND (reference sequence). The CDR3 covers 13 residues. V lost 2 bases to trimming and J lost 3 bases, with 8 bases between them. The CDR3 bases are TGTGCCAGTAGTATAACAGGGAACTACGAGCAGTACTTC. This translates into CASSITGNYEQYF.

The rearrangement links TRBV5-4 to TRBJ1-3; D gene ambiguous. The CDR3 loop spans 12 amino acids. Germline CDR1 SGHNT, CDR2 YYREEE (reference sequence). V dropped 4 bases and J dropped 4 bases, with 6 bases sitting between them. The CDR3 DNA sequence: TGTGCCAGCAGCCTGTCCGGAAACACCATATATTTT. This translates into CASSLSGNTIYF.

The CDR3 bases are TGCAGCGTTGAAGGGAGCGGATACGAGCAGTACTTC. The encoded protein is CSVEGSGYEQYF. V is TRBV29-1 and J is TRBJ2-7; perhaps TRBD2 as D (5 bases). Trimming took 1 base from V and 4 from J, leaving 8 bases between them. Germline V gene lookup returns CDR1 SQVTM and CDR2 ANQGSEA. The CDR3 totals 12 residues.

This chain links TRBV10-1 with TRBJ2-7; unclear D gene. CDR1 is WNHNN, CDR2 SYGVQD, per germline (reference sequence). The CDR3 is 14 amino acids. The germline V and J ends were trimmed by 9 bases and 3 bases, with 18 bases remaining between them. The chain's CDR3 is CARTWNTACYEQYF. The CDR3 coding sequence is TGCGCCAGAACTTGGAACACGGCTTGCTACGAGCAGTACTTC.

The chain has TRBV30 and TRBJ1-1; no firm D call. The V gene's germline CDR1 is GTSNPN and CDR2 SVGIG (reference sequence). V lost 3 bases and J lost 6, with 17 bases in between. The CDR3 extends over 14 amino acids. Written as DNA, the CDR3 is TGTGCCTGGAGCGGTTGGGGTGTTAGGGCTGAAGCTTTCTTT. It is translated as CAWSGWGVRAEAFF.

The V and J genes are TRBV19 and TRBJ1-2, with D hard to call. Germline CDR1 LNHDA, CDR2 SQIVND (reference sequence). Trimming pared 5 bases from V and 7 bases from J, leaving 14 bases between. This CDR3 region has 13 residues. The CDR3 bases are TGTGCCAGTAGTGAACTCGGCGGCCCTGGCTACACCTTC. Its translation: CASSELGGPGYTF.

The rearrangement uses TRBV9 and TRBJ2-6; maybe TRBD2 (5 bases). The CDR3 loop spans 16 amino acids. Deletions cut 0 bases from V and 0 bases from J, with 7 bases between. CDR1 and CDR2 from the germline V gene are SGDLS and YYNGEE. The chain's CDR3 is CASSVAGSSGANVLTF. The CDR3 coding sequence is TGTGCCAGCAGCGTAGCGGGGAGCTCTGGGGCCAACGTCCTGACTTTC.

This chain joins TRBV3-1 (or the pseudogene TRBV3-2) and TRBJ2-4, with no clear D. The CDR3 is 17 residues long. Trimming stripped 2 bases from V and 0 bases from J, with 14 bases between. Germline lookup yields CDR1 LGHDT and CDR2 YNNKEL (reference sequence). CDR3 nucleotide sequence: TGTGCCAGCAGCCAACGAGTCTTCAATTTAGCCAAAAACATTCAGTACTTC. It translates to CASSQRVFNLAKNIQYF.

V gene TRBV2 combines with J gene TRBJ1-2, with 7 bases identical to TRBD1. The CDR3 covers 13 residues. In germline, CDR1 is SNHLY, CDR2 FYNNEI. Trimming took 6 bases from V and 8 from J; bases not matched to a gene: 9. This chain's CDR3 is CASRGDSAGGYTF. In DNA form, the CDR3 reads TGTGCCAGCAGAGGGGACAGCGCAGGGGGCTACACCTTC.

The genes are TRBV27 and TRBJ2-1; 16 bases line up with TRBD2. The CDR3 is 17 amino acids. Germline V CDR1 and CDR2: MNHEY, SMNVEV (reference sequence). Trimming cost V 7 bases and J 3 bases; bases outside gene matches: 6. The CDR3 DNA is TGTGCCAGCAATCCGGGACTAGCGGGAGGGGTCTACAATGAGCAGTTCTTC. It specifies CASNPGLAGGVYNEQFF.

The genes are TRBV27 and TRBJ2-1; D remains unclear. The CDR3 extends over 13 amino acids. Trimming took off 3 bases at V and 0 bases at J, with 3 bases between the two ends. Germline V lookup: CDR1 MNHEY, CDR2 SMNVEV (reference sequence). The CDR3 protein is CASSFSSYNEQFF. CDR3 DNA sequence: TGTGCCAGCAGTTTTTCCTCCTACAATGAGCAGTTCTTC.

CDR3 bases: TGTGCCAGCAGCCCTGGACATCTGAGCTCCTACGAGCAGTACTTC. This gives the protein CASSPGHLSSYEQYF. V usage is TRBV7-8 and J usage is TRBJ2-7, with a tentative D call TRBD1 (5 bases). The V end lost 5 bases, the J end lost 0 bases, and 14 bases lay between the germline ends. In germline, CDR1 is SGHVS, CDR2 FQNEAQ. The CDR3 length is 15 residues.

The chain combines TRBV6-5 with TRBJ1-1; a possible D gene is TRBD1 (6 bases). V was pared by 2 bases and J by 4 bases, with 14 bases between. The CDR3 is 15 residues long. Germline loops: CDR1 MNHEY, CDR2 SVGAGI. CDR3 loop: CASSYVSQGSTEAFF. The CDR3 DNA sequence: TGTGCCAGCAGTTACGTCTCTCAGGGGAGCACTGAAGCTTTCTTT.

The chain carries TRBV29-1 and TRBJ1-2, with 10 bases identical to TRBD1. Trimming removed 4 bases from V and 8 bases from J; junction bases left unmatched: 7. Germline lookup yields CDR1 SQVTM and CDR2 ANQGSEA. CDR3 size: 13 residues. CDR3 DNA: TGCAGCGTTGGAGACAGGGGGCAAAAGGGCTACACCTTC. It specifies CSVGDRGQKGYTF.